The T cell receptor beta chain described here comes from a study of early T cells in non-severe SARS-CoV-2 infection. For the study at large: Bulk RNA taken from unsorted whole blood was sequenced, leaving chains unpaired. Findings and caveats of the study: VDJdb-based matching was biased toward anti-spike CD8 responses and missed private and CD4 specificities.

Attached unique molecular identifiers marked individual cDNA molecules. MiXCR was run by TCRdb on the 5' RACE reads, yielding one entry per CDR3 protein. The sample lists approximately 30,000 distinct CDR3 sequences, roughly 5% occurring once. In this sample, this clonotype turned up many times. Its antigen is currently unknown. Looked up from germline, CDR1 is SGHRS and CDR2 is YFSETQ. The CDR3 is 15 residues long. V lost 2 bases and J 5 bases, leaving 13 bases between the germline ends. The specimen was whole blood. The chain uses TRBV5-1 and TRBJ2-2; D is uncertain. The TCR comes from an adult who was a healthcare worker with PCR-confirmed SARS-CoV-2 infection or an uninfected control (not recorded which). The DNA of the CDR3 is TGCGCCAGCAGCTTCACAGAAATTCGGACCGGGGAGCTGTTTTTT. This gives the protein CASSFTEIRTGELFF. Full variable domain (rest looked up from reference TRBV5-1 and TRBJ2-2): KAGVTQTPRYLIKTRGQQVTLSCSPISGHRSVSWYQQTPGQGLQFLFEYFSETQRNKGNFPGRFSGRQFSNSRSEMNVSTLELGDSALYLCASSFTEIRTGELFFGEGSRLTVL.